The 4 T cell receptor beta chains below come from one sample, sequenced in a study of low-dose radiotherapy and immunotherapy resistance in tumors. Gene-specific TRAV and TRBV primers were used for first-strand cDNA, covering alpha and beta chains. TCRs underwent 20 PCR cycles of amplification with a constant-region primer and V-primer adapter. TCRdb redid the calling of the reads with MiXCR, one entry per CDR3 protein. The sample holds roughly 95,000 distinct CDR3 sequences, 20% to 25% seen once. As for time point: after trial treatment. Noted treatment: LDRT plus nivolumab, ipilimumab, low-dose cyclophosphamide and aspirin (RACIN trial). The specimen was PBMCs, collected after low-dose radiotherapy plus immunotherapy. All receptors come from a female donor with ovarian cancer.

Only a few counts were recorded for this clonotype. The V call is TRBV20-1, the J call TRBJ2-7; no clear D. Looked up from germline, CDR1 is DFQATT and CDR2 is SNEGSKA (reference sequence). The CDR3 is 12 amino acids. Deletions cut 1 base from V and 3 bases from J, with 7 bases between. CDR3 protein: CSARGGFYEQYF. In nucleotides, the CDR3 is TGCAGTGCTAGAGGCGGTTTCTACGAGCAGTACTTC.

This clonotype was observed at least ten times. The chain carries TRBV11-2 and TRBJ2-2, with a possible D match to TRBD1 (6 bases). V shed 1 base and J shed 0 bases, with 6 bases lying between them. Germline V lookup: CDR1 SGHAT, CDR2 FQNNGV. The CDR3 covers 15 residues. CDR3 nucleotides: TGTGCCAGCAGCTTAGGGACAGCGAACACCGGGGAGCTGTTTTTT. Residues: CASSLGTANTGELFF.

The table lists this clonotype with many counts. The chain recombines TRBV27 with TRBJ1-1; D not certain. The V gene's germline CDR1 is MNHEY and CDR2 SMNVEV (reference sequence). V gave up 4 bases and J gave up 1 base, with 16 bases separating them. The CDR3 loop spans 16 amino acids. Written as DNA, the CDR3 is TGTGCCAGCAGTTCTCTACCTAGGACGGAGAACACTGAAGCTTTCTTT. Translated: CASSSLPRTENTEAFF.

The sample holds many counts of this clonotype. J is TRBJ2-2 and V is TRBV28, with D unclear. Germline V gene lookup returns CDR1 MDHEN and CDR2 SYDVKM. V lost 5 bases, J lost 8 bases, and 12 bases lay in between. The CDR3 is 13 amino acids. CDR3 region: CASSVPSSGELFF. The DNA for the CDR3 is TGTGCCAGCAGTGTCCCCAGTTCTGGGGAGCTGTTTTTT.